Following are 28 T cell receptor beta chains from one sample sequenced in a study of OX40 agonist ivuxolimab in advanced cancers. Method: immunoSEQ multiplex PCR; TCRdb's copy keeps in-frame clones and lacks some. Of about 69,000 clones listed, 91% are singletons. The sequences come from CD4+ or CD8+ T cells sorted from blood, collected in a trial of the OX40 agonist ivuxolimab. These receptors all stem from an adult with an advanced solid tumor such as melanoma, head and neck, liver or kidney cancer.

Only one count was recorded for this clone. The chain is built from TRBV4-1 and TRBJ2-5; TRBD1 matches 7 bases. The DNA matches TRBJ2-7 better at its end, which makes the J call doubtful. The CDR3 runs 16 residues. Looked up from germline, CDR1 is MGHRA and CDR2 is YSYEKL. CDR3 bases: TGCGCCAGCAGCCAAGATATTACAGGGGTGGCCTACGAGCAGTACTTC. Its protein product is CASSQDITGVAYEQYF.

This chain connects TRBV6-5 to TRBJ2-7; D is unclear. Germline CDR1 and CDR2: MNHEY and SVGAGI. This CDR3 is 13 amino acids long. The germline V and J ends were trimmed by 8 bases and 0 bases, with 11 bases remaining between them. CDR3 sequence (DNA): TGTGCCAGCGGGGATTCCTACTCCTACGAGCAGTACTTC. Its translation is CASGDSYSYEQYF.

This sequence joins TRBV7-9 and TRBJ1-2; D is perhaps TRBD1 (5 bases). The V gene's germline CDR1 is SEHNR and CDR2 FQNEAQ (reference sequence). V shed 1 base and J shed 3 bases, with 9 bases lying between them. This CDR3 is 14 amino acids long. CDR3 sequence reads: CASSLGDLDYGYTF. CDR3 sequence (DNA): TGTGCCAGCAGCTTAGGGGACCTGGACTATGGCTACACCTTC.

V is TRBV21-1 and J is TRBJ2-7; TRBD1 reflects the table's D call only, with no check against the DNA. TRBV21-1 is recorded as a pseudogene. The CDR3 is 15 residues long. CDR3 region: CASSKGGHDSYEQYF. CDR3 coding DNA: TGTGCCAGCAGCAAAGGGGGCCACGACTCCTACGAGCAGTACTTC.

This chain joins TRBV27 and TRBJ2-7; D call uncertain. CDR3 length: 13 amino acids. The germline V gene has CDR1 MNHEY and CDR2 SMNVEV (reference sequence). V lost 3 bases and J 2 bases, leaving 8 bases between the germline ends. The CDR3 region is CASSLTLAYEQYF. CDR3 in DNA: TGTGCCAGCAGTTTGACCCTCGCCTACGAGCAGTACTTC.

The CDR3 DNA sequence: TGTGCCAGTAGTATAGATCAGGGTGCCGAGGAGGGGGTAAGGGGAGAGCAGTTCTTC. This encodes CASSIDQGAEEGVRGEQFF. The V call is TRBV19, the J call TRBJ2-1; D tentatively fits TRBD1 or TRBD2 (6 bases each). Germline V lookup: CDR1 LNHDA, CDR2 SQIVND (reference sequence). V lost 0 bases to trimming and J lost 10 bases, with 28 bases between them. The CDR3 is 19 residues long. Supplemented by reference TRBV19 and TRBJ2-1, the full variable domain reads DGGITQSPKYLFRKEGQNVTLSCEQNLNHDAMYWYRQDPGQGLRLIYYSQIVNDFQKGDIAEGYSVSREKKESFPLTVTSAQKNPTAFYLCASSIDQGAEEGVRGEQFFGPGTRLTVL.

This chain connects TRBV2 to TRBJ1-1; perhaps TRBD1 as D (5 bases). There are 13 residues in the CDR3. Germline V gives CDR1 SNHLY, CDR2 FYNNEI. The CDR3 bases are TGTGCGGATCCCGGGGCAGAAAACACTGAAGCTTTCTTT. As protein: CADPGAENTEAFF.

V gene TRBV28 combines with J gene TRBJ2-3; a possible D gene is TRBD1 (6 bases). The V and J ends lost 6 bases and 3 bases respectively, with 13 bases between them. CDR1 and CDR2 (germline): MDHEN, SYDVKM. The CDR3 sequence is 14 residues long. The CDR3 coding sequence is TGTGCCAGCAGCCCCGGACAGACGACAGATACGCAGTATTTT. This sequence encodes CASSPGQTTDTQYF.

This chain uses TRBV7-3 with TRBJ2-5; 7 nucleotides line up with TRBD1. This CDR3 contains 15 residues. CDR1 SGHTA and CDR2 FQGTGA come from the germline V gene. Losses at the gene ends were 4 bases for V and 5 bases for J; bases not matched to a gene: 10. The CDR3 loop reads CASSYNRGGRETQYF. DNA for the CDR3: TGTGCCAGCAGCTACAACAGGGGTGGTCGCGAGACCCAGTACTTC. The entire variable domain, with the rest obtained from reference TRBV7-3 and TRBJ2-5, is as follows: GAGVSQTPSNKVTEKGKYVELRCDPISGHTALYWYRQSLGQGPEFLIYFQGTGAADDSGLPNDRFFAVRPEGSVSTLKIQRTERGDSAVYLCASSYNRGGRETQYFGPGTRLLVL.

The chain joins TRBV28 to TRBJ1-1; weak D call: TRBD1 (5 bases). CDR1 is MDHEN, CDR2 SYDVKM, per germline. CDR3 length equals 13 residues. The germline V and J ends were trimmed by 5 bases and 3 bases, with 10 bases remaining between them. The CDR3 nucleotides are TGTGCCAGCAGTAGGGACGGAGACACTGAAGCTTTCTTT. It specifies CASSRDGDTEAFF.

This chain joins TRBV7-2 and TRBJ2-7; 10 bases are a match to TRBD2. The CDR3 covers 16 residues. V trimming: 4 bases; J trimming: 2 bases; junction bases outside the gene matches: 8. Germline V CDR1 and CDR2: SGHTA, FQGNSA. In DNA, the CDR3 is TGTGCCAGCAGCTACTTACTAGCGGGACCTCCCTACGAGCAGTACTTC. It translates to CASSYLLAGPPYEQYF.

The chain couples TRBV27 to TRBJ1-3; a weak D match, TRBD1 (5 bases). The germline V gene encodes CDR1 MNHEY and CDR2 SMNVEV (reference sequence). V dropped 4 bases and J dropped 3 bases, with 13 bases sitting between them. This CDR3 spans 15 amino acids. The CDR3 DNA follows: TGTGCCAGCAGTTCCAAGACAGCCGTTGGAAACACCATATATTTT. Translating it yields CASSSKTAVGNTIYF.

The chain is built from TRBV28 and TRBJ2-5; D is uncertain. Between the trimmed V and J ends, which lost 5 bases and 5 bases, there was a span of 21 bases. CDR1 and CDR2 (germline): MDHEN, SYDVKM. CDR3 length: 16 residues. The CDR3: CASSTEGPPGRETQYF. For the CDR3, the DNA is TGTGCCAGCAGTACCGAAGGACCTCCCGGTAGGGAGACCCAGTACTTC.

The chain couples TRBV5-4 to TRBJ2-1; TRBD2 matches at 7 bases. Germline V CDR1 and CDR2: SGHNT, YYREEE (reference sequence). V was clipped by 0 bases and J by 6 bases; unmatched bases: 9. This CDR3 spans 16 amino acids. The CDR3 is CASSLEGGSAVNEQFF. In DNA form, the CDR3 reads TGTGCCAGCAGCTTGGAAGGCGGGAGCGCGGTCAATGAGCAGTTCTTC.

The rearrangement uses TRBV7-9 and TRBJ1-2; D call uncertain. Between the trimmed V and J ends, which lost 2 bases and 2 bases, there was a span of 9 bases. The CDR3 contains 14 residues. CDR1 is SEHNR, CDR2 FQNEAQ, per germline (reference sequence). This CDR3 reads CASSLFLPNYGYTF. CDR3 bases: TGTGCCAGCAGCTTATTCTTACCCAACTATGGCTACACCTTC.

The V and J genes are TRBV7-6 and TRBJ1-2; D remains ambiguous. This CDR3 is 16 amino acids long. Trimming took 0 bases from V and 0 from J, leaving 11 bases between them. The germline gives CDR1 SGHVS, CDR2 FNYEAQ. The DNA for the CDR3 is TGTGCCAGCAGCTTAGCGCTGGCAGAATCTAACTATGGCTACACCTTC. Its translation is CASSLALAESNYGYTF.

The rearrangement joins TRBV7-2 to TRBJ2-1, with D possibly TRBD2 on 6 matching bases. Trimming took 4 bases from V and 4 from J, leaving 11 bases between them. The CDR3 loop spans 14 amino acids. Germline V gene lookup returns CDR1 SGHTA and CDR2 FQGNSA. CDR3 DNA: TGTGCCAGCAGCTCGGTAGCGGCATACAATGAGCAGTTCTTC. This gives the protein CASSSVAAYNEQFF.

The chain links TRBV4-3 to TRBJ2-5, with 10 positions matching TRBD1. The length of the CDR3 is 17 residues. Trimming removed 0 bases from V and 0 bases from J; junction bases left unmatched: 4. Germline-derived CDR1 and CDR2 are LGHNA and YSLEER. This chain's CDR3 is CASSQDFGTGDQETQYF. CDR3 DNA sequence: TGCGCCAGCAGCCAAGATTTTGGGACAGGGGACCAAGAGACCCAGTACTTC.

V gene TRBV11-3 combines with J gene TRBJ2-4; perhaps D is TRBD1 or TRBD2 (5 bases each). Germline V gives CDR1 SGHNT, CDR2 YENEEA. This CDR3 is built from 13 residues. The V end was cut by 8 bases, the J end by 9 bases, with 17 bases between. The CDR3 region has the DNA TGTGCCAGCTATGGGGACCCCCGTCTCATTCAGTACTTC. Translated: CASYGDPRLIQYF.

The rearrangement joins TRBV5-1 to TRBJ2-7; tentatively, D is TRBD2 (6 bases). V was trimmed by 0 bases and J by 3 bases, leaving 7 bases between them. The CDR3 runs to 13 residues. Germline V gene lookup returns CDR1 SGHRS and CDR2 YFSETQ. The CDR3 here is CASSLAGVYEQYF. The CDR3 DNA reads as TGCGCCAGCAGCTTGGCGGGGGTCTACGAGCAGTACTTC.

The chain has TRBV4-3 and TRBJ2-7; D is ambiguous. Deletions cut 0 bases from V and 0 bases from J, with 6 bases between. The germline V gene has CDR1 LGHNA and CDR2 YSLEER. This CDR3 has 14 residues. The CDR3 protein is CASSQDIGSYEQYF. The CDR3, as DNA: TGCGCCAGCAGCCAAGATATCGGCTCCTACGAGCAGTACTTC.

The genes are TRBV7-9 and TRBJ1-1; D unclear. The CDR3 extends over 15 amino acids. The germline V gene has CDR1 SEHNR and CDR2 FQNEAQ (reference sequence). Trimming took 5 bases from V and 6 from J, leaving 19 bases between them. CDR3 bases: TGTGCCAGCAGCCCTCGGACGGGGAATAGCCCTGAAGCTTTCTTT. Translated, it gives CASSPRTGNSPEAFF.

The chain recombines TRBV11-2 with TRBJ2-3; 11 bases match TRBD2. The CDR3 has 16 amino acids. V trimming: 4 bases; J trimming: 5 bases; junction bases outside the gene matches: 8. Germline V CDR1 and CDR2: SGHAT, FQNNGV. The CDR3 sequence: CASSSLLAGDQDTQYF. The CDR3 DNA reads TGTGCCAGCAGCTCCCTACTAGCGGGAGATCAAGATACGCAGTATTTT.

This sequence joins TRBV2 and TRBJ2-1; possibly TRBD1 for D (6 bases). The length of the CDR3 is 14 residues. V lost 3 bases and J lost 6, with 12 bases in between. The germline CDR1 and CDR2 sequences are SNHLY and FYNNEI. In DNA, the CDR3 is TGTGCCAGCAGTGACAGGGGTAAGGCCAATGAGCAGTTCTTC. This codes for CASSDRGKANEQFF. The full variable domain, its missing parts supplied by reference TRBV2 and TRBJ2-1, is EPEVTQTPSHQVTQMGQEVILRCVPISNHLYFYWYRQILGQKVEFLVSFYNNEISEKSEIFDDQFSVERPDGSNFTLKIRSTKLEDSAMYFCASSDRGKANEQFFGPGTRLTVL.

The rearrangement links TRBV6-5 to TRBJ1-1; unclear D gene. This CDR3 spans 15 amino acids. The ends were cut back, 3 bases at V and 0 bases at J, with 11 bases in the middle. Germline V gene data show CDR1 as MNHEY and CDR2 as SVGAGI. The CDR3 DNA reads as TGTGCCAGCAGTTATAGTCGGGCCATGAACACTGAAGCTTTCTTT. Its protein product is CASSYSRAMNTEAFF.

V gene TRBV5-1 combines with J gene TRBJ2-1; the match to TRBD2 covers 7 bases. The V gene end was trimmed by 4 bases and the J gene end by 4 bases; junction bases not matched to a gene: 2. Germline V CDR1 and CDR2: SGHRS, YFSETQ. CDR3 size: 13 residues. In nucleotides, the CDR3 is TGCGCCAGCAGCCTAGCGGATTACAATGAGCAGTTCTTC. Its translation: CASSLADYNEQFF.

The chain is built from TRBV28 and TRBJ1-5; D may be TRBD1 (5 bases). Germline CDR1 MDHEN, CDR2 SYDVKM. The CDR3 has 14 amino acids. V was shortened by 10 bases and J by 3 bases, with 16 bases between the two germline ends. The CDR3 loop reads CAIQPGGFNQPQHF. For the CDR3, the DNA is TGTGCCATCCAACCTGGGGGGTTCAATCAGCCCCAGCATTTT.

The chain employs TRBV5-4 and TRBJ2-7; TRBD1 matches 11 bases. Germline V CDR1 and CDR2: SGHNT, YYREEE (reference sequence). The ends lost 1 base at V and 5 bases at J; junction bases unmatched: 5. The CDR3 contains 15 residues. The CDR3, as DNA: TGTGCCAGCAGCTTGACGGGACAGGGGGTTCACGAGCAGTACTTC. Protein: CASSLTGQGVHEQYF.